This T cell receptor (beta chain) was observed in a study of shared clonotypes between healthy human individuals. Naive CD8 cells lacked CD45RO, underwent positive selection for CCR7 and left out terminally differentiated effector memory CD45RA+ cells. General observations from the study: The four-donor shared clonotypes exceeded non-shared clonotypes in generation probability, with non-shared ones scoring lower.

Points on this clone: The antigen is unknown.

The CDR3 contains 13 residues. CDR1 and CDR2 from the germline V gene are LNHNV and YYDKDF (reference sequence). Trimming removed 3 bases at V and 5 bases at J, with 8 bases between. Splitting of each subset's genomic DNA was done evenly across several immunoSEQ plates. The data were produced by immunoSEQ multiplex PCR, yet TCRdb's version contains in-frame clones alone and is incomplete. The data contain just over 2,000,000 clones, approximately 94% of them singletons. The sample was naive CD8+ T cells sorted from blood. The J gene is TRBJ2-1, the V gene TRBV15; a possible D gene is TRBD1 (6 bases). The receptor was derived from a man younger than 35 in good health. CDR3 nucleotides: TGTGCCACCAGCAGTTACAGGGACAATGAGCAGTTCTTC. This translates into CATSSYRDNEQFF.